The clone carrying this T cell receptor (beta chain) came up many times. The time point denotes: newly diagnosed GD, antithyroid drugs for less than 3 months. Isolated PBMC RNA provided the starting material for the TCR library. With iRepertoire HTBI primers and Arm-PCR of CDR3 regions, TCR beta libraries were built. TCRdb independently ran MiXCR on the multiplex PCR reads; one entry per CDR3 protein. The table shows about 310,000 distinct CDR3 sequences, with 18% occurring only once. The data belong to a study of regulatory T cells in long-lasting Graves disease. The CDR3 extends over 15 amino acids. Between the trimmed V and J ends, which lost 7 bases and 3 bases, there was a span of 16 bases. CDR1 MDHEN and CDR2 SYDVKM come from the germline V gene.

The source is a female donor with Graves disease. This specimen consisted of peripheral blood mononuclear cells (PBMCs), obtained at new diagnosis, from a patient treated with antithyroid drugs. V and J are TRBV28 and TRBJ1-3, with D hard to call. The CDR3 DNA sequence: TGTGCCAGCACCAAACTCCCGGAGGGTGGAAACACCATATATTTT. Its translation: CASTKLPEGGNTIYF.